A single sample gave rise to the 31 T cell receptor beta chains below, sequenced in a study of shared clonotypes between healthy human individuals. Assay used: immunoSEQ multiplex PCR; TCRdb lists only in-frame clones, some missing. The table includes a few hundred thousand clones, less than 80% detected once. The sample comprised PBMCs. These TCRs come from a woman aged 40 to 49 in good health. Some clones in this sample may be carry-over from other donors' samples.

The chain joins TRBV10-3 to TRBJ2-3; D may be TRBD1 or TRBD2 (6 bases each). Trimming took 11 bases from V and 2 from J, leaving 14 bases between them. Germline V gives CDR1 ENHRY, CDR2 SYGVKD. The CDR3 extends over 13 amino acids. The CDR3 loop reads CALSGDFTDTQYF. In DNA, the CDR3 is TGTGCCCTTTCAGGGGACTTCACAGATACGCAGTATTTT.

CDR3 in DNA: TGTGCCAGCAGCTTAGGGACAGGGGGGGGCACAGATACGCAGTATTTT. Translation: CASSLGTGGGTDTQYF. The chain is built from TRBV7-2 and TRBJ2-3; 10 nucleotides agree with TRBD1. Germline values: CDR1 SGHTA, CDR2 FQGNSA. The CDR3 length is 16 residues. After removal of 1 base from V and 1 base from J, the junction contained 2 bases not matched to a gene.

CDR3 region: CASSPRTGHYGYTF. The CDR3, as DNA: TGCGCCAGCAGCCCACGTACAGGACACTATGGCTACACCTTC. V is TRBV5-1 and J is TRBJ1-2; a weak D match, TRBD1 (5 bases). Deletions cut 4 bases from V and 3 bases from J, with 13 bases between. The CDR3 sequence is 14 residues long. Germline V gene sequence: CDR1 SGHRS, CDR2 YFSETQ.

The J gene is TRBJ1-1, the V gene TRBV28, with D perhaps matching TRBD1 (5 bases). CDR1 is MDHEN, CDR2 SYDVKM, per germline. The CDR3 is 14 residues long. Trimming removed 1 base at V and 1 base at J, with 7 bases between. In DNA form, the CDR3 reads TGTGCCAGCAGTTTATTGGGGGGGAACACTGAAGCTTTCTTT. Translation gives CASSLLGGNTEAFF. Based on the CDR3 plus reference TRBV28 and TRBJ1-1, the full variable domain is DVKVTQSSRYLVKRTGEKVFLECVQDMDHENMFWYRQDPGLGLRLIYFSYDVKMKEKGDIPEGYSVSREKKERFSLILESASTNQTSMYLCASSLLGGNTEAFFGQGTRLTVV.

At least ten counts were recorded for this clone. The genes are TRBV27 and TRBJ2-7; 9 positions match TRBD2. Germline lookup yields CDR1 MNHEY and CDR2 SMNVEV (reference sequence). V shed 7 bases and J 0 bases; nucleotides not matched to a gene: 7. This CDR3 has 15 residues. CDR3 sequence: CASILGSGSSYEQYF. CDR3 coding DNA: TGTGCCAGCATATTGGGTAGCGGGAGCTCCTACGAGCAGTACTTC.

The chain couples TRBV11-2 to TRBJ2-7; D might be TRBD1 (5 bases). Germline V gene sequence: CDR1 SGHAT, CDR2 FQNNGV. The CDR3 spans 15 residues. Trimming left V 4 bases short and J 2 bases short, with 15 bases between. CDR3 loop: CASSSLGAATYEQYF. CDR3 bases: TGTGCCAGCAGCTCCCTTGGGGCGGCAACCTACGAGCAGTACTTC.

In DNA, the CDR3 is TGTGCCAGCAGCAAATGGGCTCCGGGAGGGAATAGGAGCAATCAGCCCCAGCATTTT. Translation: CASSKWAPGGNRSNQPQHF. The J gene is TRBJ1-5, the V gene TRBV21-1. TRBV21-1 counts as a pseudogene. CDR3 length: 19 residues.

CDR3 residues: CASGLSLTGQGSEAFF. The CDR3 DNA reads as TGTGCTAGTGGTTTGTCTCTAACGGGACAGGGGTCTGAAGCTTTCTTT. The V call is TRBV12-5, the J call TRBJ1-1; 10 nucleotides match TRBD1. Trimming took 2 bases from V and 6 from J; bases not matched to a gene: 9. This CDR3 is 16 amino acids long. Germline V gene sequence: CDR1 LGHNT, CDR2 FRNRAP.

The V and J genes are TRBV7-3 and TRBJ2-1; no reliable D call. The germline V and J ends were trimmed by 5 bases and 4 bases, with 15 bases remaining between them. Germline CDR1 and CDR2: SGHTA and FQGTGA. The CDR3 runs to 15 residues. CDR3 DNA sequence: TGTGCCAGCAGCCCCACCAGGCGCTCTTACAATGAGCAGTTCTTC. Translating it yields CASSPTRRSYNEQFF.

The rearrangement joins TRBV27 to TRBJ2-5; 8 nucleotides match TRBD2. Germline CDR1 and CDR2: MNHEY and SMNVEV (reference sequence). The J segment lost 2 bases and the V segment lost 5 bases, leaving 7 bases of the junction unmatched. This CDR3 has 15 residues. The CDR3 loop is CASSPRGGPQETQYF. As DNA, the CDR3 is TGTGCCAGCAGTCCACGGGGGGGACCACAAGAGACCCAGTACTTC.

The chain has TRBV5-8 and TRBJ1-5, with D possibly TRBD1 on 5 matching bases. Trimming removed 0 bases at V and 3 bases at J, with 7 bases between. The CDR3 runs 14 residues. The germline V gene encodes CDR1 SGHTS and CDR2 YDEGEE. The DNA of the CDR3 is TGTGCCAGCAGCTTGGTGGGGGACAATCAGCCCCAGCATTTT. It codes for CASSLVGDNQPQHF.

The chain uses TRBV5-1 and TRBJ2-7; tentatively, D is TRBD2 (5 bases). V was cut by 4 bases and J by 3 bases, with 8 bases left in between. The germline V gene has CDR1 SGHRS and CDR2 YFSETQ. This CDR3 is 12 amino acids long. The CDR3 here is CASSPEGYEQYF. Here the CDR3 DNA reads TGCGCCAGCAGCCCCGAGGGCTACGAGCAGTACTTC.

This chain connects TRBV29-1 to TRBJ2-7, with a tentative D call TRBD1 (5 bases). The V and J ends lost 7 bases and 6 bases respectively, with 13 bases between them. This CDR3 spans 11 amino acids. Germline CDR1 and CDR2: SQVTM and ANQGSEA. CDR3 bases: TGCAGCGCCCAGACAGTCGGCGAGCAGTACTTC. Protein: CSAQTVGEQYF.

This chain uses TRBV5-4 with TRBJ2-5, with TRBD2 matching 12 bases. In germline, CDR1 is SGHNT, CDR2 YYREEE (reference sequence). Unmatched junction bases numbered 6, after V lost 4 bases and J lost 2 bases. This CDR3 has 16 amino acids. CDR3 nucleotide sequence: TGTGCCAGCAGCAGGCCCCTAGCGGGAGGGCAAGAGACCCAGTACTTC. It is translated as CASSRPLAGGQETQYF.

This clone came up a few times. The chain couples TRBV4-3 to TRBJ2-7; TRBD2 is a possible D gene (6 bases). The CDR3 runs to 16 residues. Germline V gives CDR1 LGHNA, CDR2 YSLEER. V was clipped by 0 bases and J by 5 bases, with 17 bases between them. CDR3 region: CASSQDWGEGGHEQYF. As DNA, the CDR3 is TGCGCCAGCAGCCAAGATTGGGGGGAAGGCGGCCACGAGCAGTACTTC.

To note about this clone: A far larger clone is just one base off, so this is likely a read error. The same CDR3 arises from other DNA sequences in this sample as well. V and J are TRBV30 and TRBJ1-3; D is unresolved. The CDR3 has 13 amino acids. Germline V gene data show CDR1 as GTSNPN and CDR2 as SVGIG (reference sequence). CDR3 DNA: TGCGCCTGCCACCGCGGTTCTGGAAACACCATATATTTT. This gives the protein CACHRGSGNTIYF. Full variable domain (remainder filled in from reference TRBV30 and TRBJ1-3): SQTIHQWPATLVQPVGSPLSLECTVEGTSNPNLYWYRQAAGRGLQLLFYSVGIGQISSEVPQNLSASRPQDRQFILSSKKLLLSDSGFYLCACHRGSGNTIYFGEGSWLTVV.

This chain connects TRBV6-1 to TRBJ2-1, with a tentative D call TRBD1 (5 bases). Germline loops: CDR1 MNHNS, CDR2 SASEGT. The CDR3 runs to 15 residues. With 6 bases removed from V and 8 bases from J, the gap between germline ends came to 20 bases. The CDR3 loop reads CASSPQGGLSDEQFF. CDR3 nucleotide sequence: TGTGCCAGCAGCCCCCAGGGCGGTCTCTCAGATGAGCAGTTCTTC.

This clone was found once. CDR3 coding DNA: TGTGCCAGCAGTTTCTCCCCGGGCGGGAGTGTTTGGGAGCAGTACTTC. As protein: CASSFSPGGSVWEQYF. The chain recombines TRBV28 with TRBJ2-5; 7 bases match TRBD2. The ends lost 3 bases at V and 11 bases at J; junction bases unmatched: 18. Germline assignment: CDR1 MDHEN and CDR2 SYDVKM. The CDR3 is 16 amino acids. The entire variable domain, with the rest obtained from reference TRBV28 and TRBJ2-5, is as follows: DVKVTQSSRYLVKRTGEKVFLECVQDMDHENMFWYRQDPGLGLRLIYFSYDVKMKEKGDIPEGYSVSREKKERFSLILESASTNQTSMYLCASSFSPGGSVWEQYFGPGTRLLVL.

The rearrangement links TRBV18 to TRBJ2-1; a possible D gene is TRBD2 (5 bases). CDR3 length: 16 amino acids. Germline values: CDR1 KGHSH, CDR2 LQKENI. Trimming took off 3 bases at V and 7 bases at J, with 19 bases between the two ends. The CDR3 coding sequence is TGTGCCAGCTCACCCCCCGTGACGGGGTTGATAAATGAGCAGTTCTTC. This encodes CASSPPVTGLINEQFF.

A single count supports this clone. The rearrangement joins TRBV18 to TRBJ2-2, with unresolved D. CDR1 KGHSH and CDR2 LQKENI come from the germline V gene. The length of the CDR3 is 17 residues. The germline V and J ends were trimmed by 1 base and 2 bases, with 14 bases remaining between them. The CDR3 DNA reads TGTGCCAGCTCACCACTGTGGGCTCAGACAAACACCGGGGAGCTGTTTTTT. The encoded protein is CASSPLWAQTNTGELFF.

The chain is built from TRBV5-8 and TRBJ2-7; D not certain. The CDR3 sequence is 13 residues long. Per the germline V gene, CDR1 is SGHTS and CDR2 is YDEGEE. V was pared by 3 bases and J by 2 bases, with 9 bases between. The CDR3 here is CASSSRGPYEQYF. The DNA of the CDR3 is TGTGCCAGCAGCTCCCGAGGACCCTACGAGCAGTACTTC.

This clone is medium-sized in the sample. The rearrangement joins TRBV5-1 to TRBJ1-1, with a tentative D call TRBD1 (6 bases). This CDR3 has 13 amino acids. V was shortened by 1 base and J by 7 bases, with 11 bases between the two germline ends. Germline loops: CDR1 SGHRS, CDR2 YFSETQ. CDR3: CASSLRGGLEAFF. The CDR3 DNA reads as TGCGCCAGCAGCTTGCGTGGGGGCCTTGAAGCTTTCTTT.

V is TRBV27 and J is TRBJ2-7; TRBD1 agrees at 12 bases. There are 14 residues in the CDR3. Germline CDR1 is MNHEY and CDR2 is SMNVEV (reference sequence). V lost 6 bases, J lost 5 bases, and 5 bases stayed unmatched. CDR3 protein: CASRGGQGAHEQYF. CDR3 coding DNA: TGTGCCAGCAGGGGGGGACAGGGGGCCCACGAGCAGTACTTC.

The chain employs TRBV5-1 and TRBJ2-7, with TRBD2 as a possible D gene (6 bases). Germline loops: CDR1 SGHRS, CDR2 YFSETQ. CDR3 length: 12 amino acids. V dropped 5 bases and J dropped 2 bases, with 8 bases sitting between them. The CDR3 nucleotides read TGCGCCAGCAGATCGGGGGCCTACGAGCAGTACTTC. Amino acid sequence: CASRSGAYEQYF.

The CDR3 sequence: CASSSTRLRTDTQYF. CDR3 sequence (DNA): TGTGCCAGCAGTTCTACGAGACTACGAACAGATACGCAGTATTTT. The chain has TRBV28 and TRBJ2-3; possible D gene TRBD2, 5 bases. This CDR3 is 15 amino acids long. Between the trimmed V and J ends, which lost 4 bases and 3 bases, there was a span of 14 bases. Germline values: CDR1 MDHEN, CDR2 SYDVKM.

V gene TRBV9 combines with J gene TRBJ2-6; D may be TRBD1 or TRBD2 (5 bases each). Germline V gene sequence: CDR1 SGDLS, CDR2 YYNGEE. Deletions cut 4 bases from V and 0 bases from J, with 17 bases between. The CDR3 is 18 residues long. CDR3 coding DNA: TGTGCCAGCAGCCTTAGAGGGGAAACTAGCTCTGGGGCCAACGTCCTGACTTTC. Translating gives CASSLRGETSSGANVLTF.

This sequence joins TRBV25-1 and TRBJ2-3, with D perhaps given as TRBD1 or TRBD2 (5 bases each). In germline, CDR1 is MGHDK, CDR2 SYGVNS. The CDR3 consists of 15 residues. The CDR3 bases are TGTGCGGGCGTAGGGGAGTCTTCCGGGGCAGATACGCAGTATTTT. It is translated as CAGVGESSGADTQYF.

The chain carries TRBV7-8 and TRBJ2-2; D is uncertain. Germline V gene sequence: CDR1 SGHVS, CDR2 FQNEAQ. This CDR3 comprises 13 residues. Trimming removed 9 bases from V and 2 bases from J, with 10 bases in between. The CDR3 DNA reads TGTGCCAGTCGGTACGGCAACACCGGGGAGCTGTTTTTT. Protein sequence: CASRYGNTGELFF.

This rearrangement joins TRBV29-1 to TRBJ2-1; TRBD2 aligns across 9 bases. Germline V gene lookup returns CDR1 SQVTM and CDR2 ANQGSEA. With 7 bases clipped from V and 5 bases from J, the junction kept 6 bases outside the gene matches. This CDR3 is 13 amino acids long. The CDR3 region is CSALAGEDNEQFF. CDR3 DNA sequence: TGCAGCGCTTTAGCGGGAGAAGACAATGAGCAGTTCTTC.

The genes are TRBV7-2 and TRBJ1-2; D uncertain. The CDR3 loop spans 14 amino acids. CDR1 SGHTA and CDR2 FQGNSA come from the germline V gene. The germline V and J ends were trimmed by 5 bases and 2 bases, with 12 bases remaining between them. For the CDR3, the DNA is TGTGCCAGCAGCCCGAGGGTCGTAAACTATGGCTACACCTTC. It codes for CASSPRVVNYGYTF.

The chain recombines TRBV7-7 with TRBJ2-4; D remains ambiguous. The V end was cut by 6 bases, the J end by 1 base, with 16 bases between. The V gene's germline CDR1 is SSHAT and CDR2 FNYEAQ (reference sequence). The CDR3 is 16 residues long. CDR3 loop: CASSSAGSVAKNIQYF. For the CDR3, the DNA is TGTGCCAGCAGTTCGGCCGGTTCCGTCGCCAAAAACATTCAGTACTTC.